Each of the 5 T cell receptor beta chains below was sequenced from the same sample in a study of low-dose radiotherapy and immunotherapy resistance in tumors. TRAV- and TRBV-specific primers were used for first-strand cDNA, which covered alpha and beta chains. For amplifying TCRs, the PCR ran for around 20 cycles with Phusion, which was used together with a constant-region primer and the adapter on the V primers. TCRdb passed the reads through MiXCR, listing each CDR3 protein once. The sample contains tens of thousands of distinct CDR3 sequences, less than 35% of which appear only once. Specified time point: before trial treatment. Sequenced material: PBMCs, taken before treatment. The receptors come from a female donor with ovarian cancer.

This clonotype was detected once. V usage is TRBV7-2 and J usage is TRBJ2-5; no firm D call. Germline lookup yields CDR1 SGHTA and CDR2 FQGNSA. Trimming removed 4 bases at V and 5 bases at J, with 11 bases between. The CDR3 has 13 residues. CDR3 nucleotides: TGTGCCAGCAGCTCCGGAAGTGAGGAGACCCAGTACTTC. Its translation: CASSSGSEETQYF.

This clonotype was seen ten or more times. The rearrangement uses TRBV14 and TRBJ1-6, with D maybe TRBD1 (5 bases). CDR3 size: 13 residues. Between the trimmed V and J ends, which lost 5 bases and 8 bases, there was a span of 10 bases. CDR1 and CDR2 from the germline V gene are SGHDN and FVKESK. CDR3 loop: CASSRGLDSPLHF. The CDR3 bases are TGTGCCAGCAGCAGGGGCTTGGATTCACCCCTCCACTTT.

There are many counts of this clonotype. The chain employs TRBV28 and TRBJ2-1, with TRBD2 matching over 12 bases. The CDR3 covers 16 residues. Unmatched junction bases numbered 16, after V lost 4 bases and J lost 15 bases. Germline-derived CDR1 and CDR2 are MDHEN and SYDVKM. The CDR3 is CASSSPRGLAGGLPFF. In DNA, the CDR3 is TGTGCCAGCAGTTCCCCACGGGGGCTAGCGGGGGGGCTGCCGTTCTTC.

This clonotype was found many times. The gene calls are TRBV24-1 and TRBJ2-1; TRBD1 matches 8 bases. V lost 4 bases and J lost 6; bases outside the gene matches: 10. Per the germline V gene, CDR1 is KGHDR and CDR2 is SFDVKD. The CDR3 consists of 16 residues. The CDR3 nucleotides read TGTGCCACCAGTGACCCAGGACAGGGACCCCGCAATGAGCAGTTCTTC. The encoded protein is CATSDPGQGPRNEQFF.

Many counts were recorded for this clonotype. V is TRBV4-3 and J is TRBJ2-1; D possibly corresponds to TRBD1 (5 bases). Trimming pared 0 bases from V and 5 bases from J, leaving 11 bases between. The CDR3 is made up of 15 amino acids. The germline gives CDR1 LGHNA, CDR2 YSLEER. The CDR3 DNA reads as TGCGCCAGCAGCCAAGAAGGCCAGGGCGACAATGAGCAGTTCTTC. This encodes CASSQEGQGDNEQFF.